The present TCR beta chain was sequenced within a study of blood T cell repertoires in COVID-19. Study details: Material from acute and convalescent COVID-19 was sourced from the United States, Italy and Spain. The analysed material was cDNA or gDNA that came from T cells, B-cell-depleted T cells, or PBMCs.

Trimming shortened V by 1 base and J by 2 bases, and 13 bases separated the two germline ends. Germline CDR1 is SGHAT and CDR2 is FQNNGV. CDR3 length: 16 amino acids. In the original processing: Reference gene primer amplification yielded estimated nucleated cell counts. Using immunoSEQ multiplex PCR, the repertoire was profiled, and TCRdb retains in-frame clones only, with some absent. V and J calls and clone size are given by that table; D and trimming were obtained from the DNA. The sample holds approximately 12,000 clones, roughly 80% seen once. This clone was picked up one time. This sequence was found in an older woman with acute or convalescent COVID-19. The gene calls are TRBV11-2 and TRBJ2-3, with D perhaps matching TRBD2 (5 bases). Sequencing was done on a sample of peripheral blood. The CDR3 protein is CASSLAGGGITDTQYF. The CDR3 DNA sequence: TGTGCCAGCAGCTTAGCTGGAGGAGGAATCACAGATACGCAGTATTTT.